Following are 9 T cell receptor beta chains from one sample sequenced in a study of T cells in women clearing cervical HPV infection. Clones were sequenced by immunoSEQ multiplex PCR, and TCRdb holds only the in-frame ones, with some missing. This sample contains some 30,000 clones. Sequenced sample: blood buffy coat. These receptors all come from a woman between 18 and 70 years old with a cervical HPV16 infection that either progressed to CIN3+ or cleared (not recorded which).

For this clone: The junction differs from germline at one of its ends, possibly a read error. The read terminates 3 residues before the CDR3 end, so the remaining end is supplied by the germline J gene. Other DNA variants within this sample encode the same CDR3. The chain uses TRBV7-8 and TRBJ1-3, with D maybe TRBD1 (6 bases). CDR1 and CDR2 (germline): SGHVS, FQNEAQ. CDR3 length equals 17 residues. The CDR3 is CASSPKDSRWSGNTIYF. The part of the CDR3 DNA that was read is TGTGCCAGCAGCCCAAAGGACAGCAGGTGGTCTGGAAACACG.

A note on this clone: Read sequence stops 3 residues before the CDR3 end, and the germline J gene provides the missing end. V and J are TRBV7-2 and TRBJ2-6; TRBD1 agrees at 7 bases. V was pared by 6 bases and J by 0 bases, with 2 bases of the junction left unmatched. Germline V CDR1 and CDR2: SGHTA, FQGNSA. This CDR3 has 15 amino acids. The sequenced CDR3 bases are TGTGCCAGCAGGCCAGGGGGCTCTGGGGCCAACGTC. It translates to CASRPGGSGANV. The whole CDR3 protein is CASRPGGSGANVLTF.

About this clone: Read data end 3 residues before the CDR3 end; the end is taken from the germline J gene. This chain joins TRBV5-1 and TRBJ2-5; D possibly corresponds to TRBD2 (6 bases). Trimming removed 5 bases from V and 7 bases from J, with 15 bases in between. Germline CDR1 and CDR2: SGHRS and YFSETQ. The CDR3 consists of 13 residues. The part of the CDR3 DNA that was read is TGCGCCAGCAGGCCCGACCTCGGGGGGACC. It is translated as CASRPDLGGT. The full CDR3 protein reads CASRPDLGGTQYF.

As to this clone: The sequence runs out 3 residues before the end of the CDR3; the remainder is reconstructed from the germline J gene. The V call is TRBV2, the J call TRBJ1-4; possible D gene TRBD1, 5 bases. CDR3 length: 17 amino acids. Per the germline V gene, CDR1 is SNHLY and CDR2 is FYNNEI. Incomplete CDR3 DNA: TGTGCCAGCAGTGAAAGCCAGGGTTGGTCCTATAATTCACCA. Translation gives CASSESQGWSYNSP. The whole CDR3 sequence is CASSESQGWSYNSPLFF.

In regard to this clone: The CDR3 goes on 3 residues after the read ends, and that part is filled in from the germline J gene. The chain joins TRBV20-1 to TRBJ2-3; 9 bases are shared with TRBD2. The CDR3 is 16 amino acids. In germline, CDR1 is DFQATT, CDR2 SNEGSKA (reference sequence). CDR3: CSARSRWRGGGETQYF. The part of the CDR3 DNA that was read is TGCAGTGCTAGATCTCGCTGGCGGGGGGGCGGGGAGACG.

Partial CDR3 DNA: TGTGCCAGCAGTGAAGCACAGGGTAGCTCCTACGAG. It specifies CASSEAQGSSYE. The CDR3 in full is CASSEAQGSSYEQYF. The chain is built from TRBV6-1 and TRBJ2-7, with D perhaps TRBD1 (6 bases). Read coverage stops 3 residues before the CDR3 terminus; the germline J gene supplies the remainder. The CDR3 has 15 amino acids. V lost 0 bases and J 0 bases, leaving 9 bases between the germline ends. In germline, CDR1 is MNHNS, CDR2 SASEGT.

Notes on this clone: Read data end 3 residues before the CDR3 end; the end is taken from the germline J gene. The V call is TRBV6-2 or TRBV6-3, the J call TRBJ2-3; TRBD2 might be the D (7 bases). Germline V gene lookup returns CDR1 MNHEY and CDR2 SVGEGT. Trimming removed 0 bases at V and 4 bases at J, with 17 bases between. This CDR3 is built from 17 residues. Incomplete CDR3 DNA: TGTGCCAGCAGTTACTCAGGGCGTTTAGGGGGGGCAGATACG. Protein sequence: CASSYSGRLGGADT. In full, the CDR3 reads CASSYSGRLGGADTQYF.

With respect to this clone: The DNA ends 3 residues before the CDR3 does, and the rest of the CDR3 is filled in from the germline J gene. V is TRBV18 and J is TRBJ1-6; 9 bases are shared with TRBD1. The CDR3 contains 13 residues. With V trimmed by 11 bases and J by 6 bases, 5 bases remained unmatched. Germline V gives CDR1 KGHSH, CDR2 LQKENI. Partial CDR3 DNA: TGTGCCTCCCAGGACAGGGGTAATTCACCC. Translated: CASQDRGNSP. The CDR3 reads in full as CASQDRGNSPLHF.

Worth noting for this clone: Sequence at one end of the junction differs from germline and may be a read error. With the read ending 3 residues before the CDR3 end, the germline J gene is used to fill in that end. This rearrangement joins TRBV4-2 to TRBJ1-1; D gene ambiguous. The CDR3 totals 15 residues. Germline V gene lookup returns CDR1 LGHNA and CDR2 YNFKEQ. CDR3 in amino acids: CASSQDPGMNTEAFF. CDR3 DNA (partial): TGCGCCAGCAGCCAAGATCCGGGGATGAACACTGAA.